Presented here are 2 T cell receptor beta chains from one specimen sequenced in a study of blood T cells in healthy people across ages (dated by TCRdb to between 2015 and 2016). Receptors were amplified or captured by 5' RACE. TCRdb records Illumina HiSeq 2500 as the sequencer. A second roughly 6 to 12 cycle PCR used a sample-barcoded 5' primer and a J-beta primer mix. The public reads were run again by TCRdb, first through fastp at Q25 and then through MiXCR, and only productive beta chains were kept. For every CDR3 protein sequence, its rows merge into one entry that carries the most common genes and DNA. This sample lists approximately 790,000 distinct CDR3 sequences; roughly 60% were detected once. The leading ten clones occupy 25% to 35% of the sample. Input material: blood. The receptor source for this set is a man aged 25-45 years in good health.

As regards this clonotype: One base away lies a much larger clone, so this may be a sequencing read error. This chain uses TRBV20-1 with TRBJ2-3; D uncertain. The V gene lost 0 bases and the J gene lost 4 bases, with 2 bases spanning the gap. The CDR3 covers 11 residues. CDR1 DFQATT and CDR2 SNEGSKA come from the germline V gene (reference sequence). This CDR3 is CSAREPDTQYF. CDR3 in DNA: TGCAGTGCTAGAGAACCAGATACGCAGTATTTT.

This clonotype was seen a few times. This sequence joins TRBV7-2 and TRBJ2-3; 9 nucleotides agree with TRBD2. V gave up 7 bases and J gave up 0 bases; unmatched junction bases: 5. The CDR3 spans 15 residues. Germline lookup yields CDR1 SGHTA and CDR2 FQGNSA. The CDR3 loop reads CASTAGGLSTDTQYF. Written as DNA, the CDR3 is TGTGCCAGCACTGCGGGGGGGCTTAGCACAGATACGCAGTATTTT.